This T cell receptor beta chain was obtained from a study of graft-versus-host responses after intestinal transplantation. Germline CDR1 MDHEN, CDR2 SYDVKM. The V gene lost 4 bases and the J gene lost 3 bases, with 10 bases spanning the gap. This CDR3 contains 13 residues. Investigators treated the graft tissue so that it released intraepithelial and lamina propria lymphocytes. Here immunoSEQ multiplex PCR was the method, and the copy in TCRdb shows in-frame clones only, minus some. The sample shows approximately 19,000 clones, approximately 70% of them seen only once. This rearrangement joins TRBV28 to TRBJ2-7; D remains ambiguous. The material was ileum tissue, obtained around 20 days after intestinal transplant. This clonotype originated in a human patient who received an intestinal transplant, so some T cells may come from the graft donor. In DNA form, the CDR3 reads TGTGCCAGCAGTTACGGAGCCGACTACGAGCAGTACTTC. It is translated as CASSYGADYEQYF. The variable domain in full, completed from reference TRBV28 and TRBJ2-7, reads DVKVTQSSRYLVKRTGEKVFLECVQDMDHENMFWYRQDPGLGLRLIYFSYDVKMKEKGDIPEGYSVSREKKERFSLILESASTNQTSMYLCASSYGADYEQYFGPGTRLTVT.